Shown below are 15 T cell receptor beta chains from a single sample sequenced in a study of cytomegalovirus exposure and HLA in healthy donors (dated by TCRdb to 2015 to 2018). Libraries were constructed by the immunoSEQ multiplex PCR assay. The multiplex PCR relied on a mix of 60 forward primers for TCR Vbeta segments and 13 reverse primers for TCR Jbeta segments. The immuneACCESS repertoire file appears here via TCRdb, limited to in-frame rearrangements. These files lack a portion of the clones; in checked studies, under half of the deficit traces to unresolved V genes, and the cause of the others is not known. In all, the sample holds about 90,000 clones, and approximately 84% of those were seen once. Jointly, the top ten make up around 2.3% of the sample. The sequenced material came from PBMCs. These TCRs come from a man younger than 30 in good health and CMV-seronegative.

The V gene is TRBV7-9, the J gene TRBJ1-2; 7 bases match TRBD1. The CDR3 has 17 residues. J was trimmed by 0 bases and V by 3 bases; bases with no gene match: 10. Germline V CDR1 and CDR2: SEHNR, FQNEAQ (reference sequence). CDR3 protein: CASSFHTTGLANYGYTF. CDR3 sequence (DNA): TGTGCCAGCAGCTTCCACACGACAGGGTTAGCTAACTATGGCTACACCTTC.

The rearrangement links TRBV4-2 to TRBJ1-1, with D maybe TRBD1 (5 bases). Germline CDR1 is LGHNA and CDR2 is YNFKEQ. The CDR3 covers 14 residues. With 1 base removed from V and 4 bases from J, the gap between germline ends came to 10 bases. This chain's CDR3 is CASSQVLGGTEAFF. CDR3 DNA sequence: TGTGCCAGCAGCCAAGTTTTGGGGGGCACTGAAGCTTTCTTT.

The V gene is TRBV2, the J gene TRBJ1-2, with TRBD1 identical over 8 bases. Unmatched junction bases numbered 1, after V lost 8 bases and J lost 5 bases. The CDR3 is 11 residues long. CDR1 is SNHLY, CDR2 FYNNEI, per germline. CDR3 region: CASGDRYGYTF. The CDR3 nucleotides are TGTGCCAGCGGGGACAGGTATGGCTACACCTTC.

This sequence joins TRBV5-6 and TRBJ2-7; 7 bases are shared with TRBD2. Trimming took 2 bases from V and 5 from J; bases not matched to a gene: 7. This CDR3 is 14 amino acids long. Germline values: CDR1 SGHDT, CDR2 YYEEEE. The DNA for the CDR3 is TGTGCCAGCAGCTTATCAGGGAGGGCCCACGAGCAGTACTTC. It yields the protein CASSLSGRAHEQYF.

The genes are TRBV19 and TRBJ2-7; 7 bases fit TRBD2. Looked up from germline, CDR1 is LNHDA and CDR2 is SQIVND (reference sequence). The CDR3 spans 14 residues. J gave up 5 bases and V 4 bases, and 8 bases lay outside the gene matches. CDR3 nucleotide sequence: TGTGCCAGTAGTAGGTCTCCCAGCGGGGACGAGCAGTACTTC. It is translated as CASSRSPSGDEQYF.

V and J are TRBV2 and TRBJ2-7; 10 positions agree with TRBD2. The V gene end was trimmed by 10 bases and the J gene end by 2 bases; junction bases not matched to a gene: 8. The CDR3 runs 14 residues. Germline V gene data show CDR1 as SNHLY and CDR2 as FYNNEI. The CDR3 spells CAIKLAGSTYEQYF. In nucleotides, the CDR3 is TGTGCCATCAAACTAGCGGGAAGCACCTACGAGCAGTACTTC. The variable domain in full, completed from reference TRBV2 and TRBJ2-7, reads EPEVTQTPSHQVTQMGQEVILRCVPISNHLYFYWYRQILGQKVEFLVSFYNNEISEKSEIFDDQFSVERPDGSNFTLKIRSTKLEDSAMYFCAIKLAGSTYEQYFGPGTRLTVT.

The chain carries TRBV28 and TRBJ1-1; D gene ambiguous. Trimming stripped 3 bases from V and 6 bases from J, with 11 bases between. The CDR3 consists of 13 residues. CDR1 is MDHEN, CDR2 SYDVKM, per germline. CDR3 region: CASSFLQRPEAFF. For the CDR3, the DNA is TGTGCCAGCAGTTTTCTCCAGCGTCCTGAAGCTTTCTTT.

The genes are TRBV4-1 and TRBJ2-5; TRBD1 matches 7 bases. This CDR3 is 15 amino acids long. With V trimmed by 3 bases and J by 3 bases, 7 bases remained unmatched. CDR1 and CDR2 (germline): MGHRA, YSYEKL. The CDR3 region has the DNA TGCGCCAGCAGCCAGTTAGACAGGGTGAAAGAGACCCAGTACTTC. Amino acid sequence: CASSQLDRVKETQYF.

The rearrangement links TRBV5-1 to TRBJ1-1, with no clear D. The CDR3 spans 14 residues. Germline assignment: CDR1 SGHRS and CDR2 YFSETQ. The ends were cut back, 2 bases at V and 10 bases at J, with 18 bases in the middle. In nucleotides, the CDR3 is TGCGCCAGCAGCTTAGATGCATCGGGGTTTGGAGCTTTCTTT. Protein sequence: CASSLDASGFGAFF.

This clone appeared once. V gene TRBV6-6 combines with J gene TRBJ2-2; 10 bases fit TRBD2. The CDR3 extends over 16 amino acids. The V gene's germline CDR1 is MNHNY and CDR2 SVGAGI (reference sequence). The junction had 4 bases not matched to a gene; V was cut back by 5 bases and J by 1 base. CDR3 amino acids: CASSRIAGGNTGELFF. The CDR3 nucleotides read TGTGCCAGCAGTCGTATAGCGGGAGGGAACACCGGGGAGCTGTTTTTT.

The chain couples TRBV25-1 to TRBJ2-1; 8 positions match TRBD2. Trimming took 8 bases from V and 5 from J; bases not matched to a gene: 11. Germline assignment: CDR1 MGHDK and CDR2 SYGVNS. The CDR3 sequence is 15 residues long. CDR3 DNA sequence: TGTGCCAGCGGTGGTGGCGGGAGGAGGCACAATGAGCAGTTCTTC. Protein product: CASGGGGRRHNEQFF.

The chain is built from TRBV2 and TRBJ2-7; TRBD2 matches at 13 bases. The junction had 5 bases not matched to a gene; V was cut back by 6 bases and J by 6 bases. In germline, CDR1 is SNHLY, CDR2 FYNNEI. CDR3 size: 14 residues. CDR3 in DNA: TGTGCCAGCAGGGGACTAGCGGGAAGCGGCGAGCAGTACTTC. This gives the protein CASRGLAGSGEQYF. Based on the CDR3 plus reference TRBV2 and TRBJ2-7, the full variable domain is EPEVTQTPSHQVTQMGQEVILRCVPISNHLYFYWYRQILGQKVEFLVSFYNNEISEKSEIFDDQFSVERPDGSNFTLKIRSTKLEDSAMYFCASRGLAGSGEQYFGPGTRLTVT.

The genes are TRBV2 and TRBJ1-4; no definite D call. Trimming took 7 bases from V and 0 from J, leaving 9 bases between them. CDR1 is SNHLY, CDR2 FYNNEI, per germline. The CDR3 covers 14 residues. Written as DNA, the CDR3 is TGTGCCAGCACTAGTAACCCAACTAATGAAAAACTGTTTTTT. Protein: CASTSNPTNEKLFF. Supplemented by reference TRBV2 and TRBJ1-4, the full variable domain reads EPEVTQTPSHQVTQMGQEVILRCVPISNHLYFYWYRQILGQKVEFLVSFYNNEISEKSEIFDDQFSVERPDGSNFTLKIRSTKLEDSAMYFCASTSNPTNEKLFFGSGTQLSVL.

The chain carries TRBV19 and TRBJ2-7; D perhaps matches TRBD1 (6 bases). Trimming stripped 7 bases from V and 7 bases from J, with 32 bases between. This CDR3 is built from 18 residues. Germline V lookup: CDR1 LNHDA, CDR2 SQIVND (reference sequence). The CDR3 region has the DNA TGTGCCAGTAATGGATTCGGGACAAATAAGAAAAATCCTCGGGAGCAGTACTTC. Amino acids: CASNGFGTNKKNPREQYF.

The V call is TRBV7-6, the J call TRBJ2-7, with D tentatively TRBD2 (6 bases). The germline V gene encodes CDR1 SGHVS and CDR2 FNYEAQ. This CDR3 is 19 amino acids long. The V end was cut by 4 bases, the J end by 0 bases, with 25 bases between. Here the CDR3 reads CASSSLPDAASENSYEQYF. Here the CDR3 DNA reads TGTGCCAGCAGCTCACTACCAGACGCCGCTAGCGAGAACTCCTACGAGCAGTACTTC.